This paragraph reports one TCR beta chain. This sample was included in a study of blood T cell repertoires in COVID-19. In the study overall: The analysed material was cDNA or gDNA that came from T cells, B-cell-depleted T cells, or PBMCs.

Trimming cost V 4 bases and J 0 bases, with 7 bases left between them. There are 14 residues in the CDR3. Germline CDR1 reads WNHNN; CDR2 reads SYGVQD (reference sequence). Authors' methods: By means of reference gene primer amplification, nucleated cell counts were estimated. Sequenced by immunoSEQ multiplex PCR; TCRdb stores in-frame clones only, minus some. D and trimming were read from the DNA, whereas the V and J calls and clone size are those reported in that table. Of under 500,000 clones in the sample, about 85% were seen once. The participants were between about 18 and 95 years old and came from under 25 US areas. Participants were placed into cohorts based on the clinical history they reported.

The sample consisted of PBMCs or T cells enriched from blood (not recorded which). The TCR was taken from a young woman with acute COVID-19. The chain joins TRBV10-1 to TRBJ2-4; D uncertain. In DNA form, the CDR3 reads TGCGCCAGCAGTGCCACGGTAGCCAAAAACATTCAGTACTTC. Residues: CASSATVAKNIQYF.